One sample yielded the 20 T cell receptor beta chains listed below, sequenced in a study of cytomegalovirus exposure and HLA in healthy donors. The PCR ran on 60 Vbeta and 13 Jbeta primers. Sequencing used immunoSEQ multiplex PCR; TCRdb keeps in-frame clones, though not all of them. The top ten clones hold around 8.6% of a sample with about 240,000 clones, about 86% of them seen once. The material sequenced was PBMCs. Source of these receptors: a woman between 55 and 75 years old in good health and CMV-seropositive.

The rearrangement links TRBV11-1 to TRBJ1-2, with unresolved D. The CDR3 spans 14 residues. V was shortened by 4 bases and J by 4 bases, with 13 bases between the two germline ends. The V gene's germline CDR1 is SGHAT and CDR2 FQDESV (reference sequence). The DNA of the CDR3 is TGTGCCAGCAGCTACTCCGGGGATTCCTATGGCTACACCTTC. It translates to CASSYSGDSYGYTF. The entire variable domain, with the rest obtained from reference TRBV11-1 and TRBJ1-2, is as follows: EAEVAQSPRYKITEKSQAVAFWCDPISGHATLYWYRQILGQGPELLVQFQDESVVDDSQLPKDRFSAERLKGVDSTLKIQPAELGDSAMYLCASSYSGDSYGYTFGSGTRLTVV.

The chain joins TRBV19 to TRBJ1-2, with 9 bases aligning to TRBD1. Germline trimming cut 5 bases from V and 5 bases from J; bases unmatched to any gene: 3. The CDR3 has 13 amino acids. In germline, CDR1 is LNHDA, CDR2 SQIVND (reference sequence). CDR3 DNA: TGTGCCAGTAGTCAGGACAGGGGATATGGCTACACCTTC. Its protein product is CASSQDRGYGYTF.

The V call is TRBV4-1, the J call TRBJ2-7, with D possibly matching TRBD1 (5 bases). The CDR3 is made up of 15 amino acids. The germline gives CDR1 MGHRA, CDR2 YSYEKL. Trimming pared 0 bases from V and 7 bases from J, leaving 16 bases between. In nucleotides, the CDR3 is TGCGCCAGCAGCCAAGATCCATCAGGGTTGAGGGAGCAGTACTTC. Translating it yields CASSQDPSGLREQYF.

This clone was counted once. The gene calls are TRBV4-1 and TRBJ2-2, with 10 nucleotides matching TRBD2. Germline trimming cut 3 bases from V and 3 bases from J; bases unmatched to any gene: 10. Germline CDR1 and CDR2: MGHRA and YSYEKL. This CDR3 is 18 amino acids long. The CDR3 is CASSQEQAGGPHTGELFF. CDR3 sequence (DNA): TGCGCCAGCAGCCAGGAGCAAGCGGGAGGGCCCCACACCGGGGAGCTGTTTTTT.

This clone was seen only a few times. The chain has TRBV15 and TRBJ2-2; 13 bases align to TRBD2. Germline V gene data show CDR1 as LNHNV and CDR2 as YYDKDF (reference sequence). This CDR3 has 18 amino acids. The trim removed 0 bases at V and 4 bases at J, leaving 5 bases unmatched. CDR3 protein: CATSRDGLAGESTGELFF. The CDR3 nucleotides read TGTGCCACCAGCAGAGATGGACTAGCGGGAGAATCCACCGGGGAGCTGTTTTTT. Combining the CDR3 with reference TRBV15 and TRBJ2-2 gives the whole variable domain DAMVIQNPRYQVTQFGKPVTLSCSQTLNHNVMYWYQQKSSQAPKLLFHYYDKDFNNEADTPDNFQSRRPNTSFCFLDIRSPGLGDTAMYLCATSRDGLAGESTGELFFGEGSRLTVL.

V is TRBV5-4 and J is TRBJ2-6; D perhaps matches TRBD1 (5 bases). V was cut by 7 bases and J by 0 bases, with 11 bases left in between. Germline V gene sequence: CDR1 SGHNT, CDR2 YYREEE (reference sequence). The CDR3 loop spans 15 amino acids. The CDR3 is CASGLRDSGANVLTF. The CDR3 nucleotides are TGTGCCAGCGGCCTCAGGGACTCTGGGGCCAACGTCCTGACTTTC. Together with reference TRBV5-4 and TRBJ2-6, the CDR3 gives the full variable domain: ETGVTQSPTHLIKTRGQQVTLRCSSQSGHNTVSWYQQALGQGPQFIFQYYREEENGRGNFPPRFSGLQFPNYSSELNVNALELDDSALYLCASGLRDSGANVLTFGAGSRLTVL.

The rearrangement joins TRBV7-8 to TRBJ2-7; 9 bases agree with TRBD2. V was pared by 3 bases and J by 2 bases, with 5 bases of the junction left unmatched. CDR1 is SGHVS, CDR2 FQNEAQ, per germline. The CDR3 spans 15 residues. The CDR3 nucleotides read TGTGCCAGCAGCTTCGGACTAGCGAGCACCTACGAGCAGTACTTC. Its translation: CASSFGLASTYEQYF.

The chain has TRBV2 and TRBJ1-2, with D hard to call. V was shortened by 4 bases and J by 5 bases, with 8 bases between the two germline ends. The CDR3 contains 12 residues. CDR1 and CDR2 (germline): SNHLY, FYNNEI. CDR3 sequence: CASSAQSYGYTF. The CDR3 DNA is TGTGCCAGCAGTGCCCAGTCTTATGGCTACACCTTC.

Concerning this clone: An end of the junction does not agree with germline; a read error may underlie this. The genes are TRBV7-9 and TRBJ2-1, with a tentative D call TRBD2 (6 bases). From germline, CDR1 is SEHNR and CDR2 FQNEAQ (reference sequence). The CDR3 runs to 18 residues. The CDR3 region is CSSSLAQGGGAIVNEQFF. The CDR3 nucleotides are TGTTCCAGCAGCTTAGCGCAAGGAGGAGGGGCGATAGTCAATGAGCAGTTCTTC.

This clone came up once. This chain uses TRBV5-4 with TRBJ2-3, with 8 bases lining up with TRBD1. V was clipped by 4 bases and J by 5 bases; unmatched bases: 12. CDR3 length: 16 amino acids. In germline, CDR1 is SGHNT, CDR2 YYREEE (reference sequence). Here the CDR3 DNA reads TGTGCCAGCAGCCCCCTGACAGGGGAAGGTGGAGATACGCAGTATTTT. Encoded protein: CASSPLTGEGGDTQYF.

In its sample, this clone was seen once. The chain carries TRBV6-5 and TRBJ1-2; D perhaps matches TRBD1 (6 bases). The CDR3 sequence is 15 residues long. Germline assignment: CDR1 MNHEY and CDR2 SVGAGI. The V end was cut by 0 bases, the J end by 1 base, with 9 bases between. CDR3 sequence (DNA): TGTGCCAGCAGTTACTCCCCACAGGGTAACTATGGCTACACCTTC. Translation gives CASSYSPQGNYGYTF.

The chain links TRBV11-2 to TRBJ1-1, with 8 bases aligning to TRBD1. V trimming: 5 bases; J trimming: 3 bases; junction bases outside the gene matches: 8. From germline, CDR1 is SGHAT and CDR2 FQNNGV. CDR3 size: 15 residues. The CDR3 loop is CASSTRTGQDTEAFF. The DNA of the CDR3 is TGTGCCAGCAGCACTAGGACAGGGCAGGACACTGAAGCTTTCTTT.

This clone was detected only once. CDR3 nucleotide sequence: TGCGCCAGCAGCGAAACGGGAGGAGGGAGTTACGAGCAGTACTTC. Protein sequence: CASSETGGGSYEQYF. V and J are TRBV5-1 and TRBJ2-7; 7 nucleotides match TRBD2. Trimming took 4 bases from V and 4 from J; bases not matched to a gene: 11. The CDR3 length is 15 residues. Germline lookup yields CDR1 SGHRS and CDR2 YFSETQ.

V and J are TRBV9 and TRBJ2-4; 10 nucleotides match TRBD1. J gave up 5 bases and V 4 bases, and 9 bases lay outside the gene matches. This CDR3 contains 16 residues. In germline, CDR1 is SGDLS, CDR2 YYNGEE. Here the CDR3 reads CASSNTRDRGQNIQYF. The CDR3 coding sequence is TGTGCCAGCAGCAATACCCGGGACAGGGGTCAAAACATTCAGTACTTC.

The V call is TRBV9, the J call TRBJ2-1; TRBD2 aligns across 9 bases. V shed 0 bases and J 6 bases; nucleotides not matched to a gene: 4. CDR1 and CDR2 (germline): SGDLS, YYNGEE. The CDR3 covers 15 residues. CDR3 nucleotide sequence: TGTGCCAGCAGCGTAGGACTAGCGGAGAGCAATGAGCAGTTCTTC. This codes for CASSVGLAESNEQFF.

The gene calls are TRBV20-1 and TRBJ1-1, with D tentatively TRBD1 (5 bases). The germline V gene encodes CDR1 DFQATT and CDR2 SNEGSKA (reference sequence). The CDR3 has 11 amino acids. V gave up 5 bases and J gave up 11 bases, with 15 bases separating them. The CDR3 here is CSAGQGRGAFF. Written as DNA, the CDR3 is TGCAGTGCTGGACAAGGGCGGGGGGCTTTCTTT.

A few counts support this clone. The chain employs TRBV5-3 and TRBJ1-2, with TRBD1 matching 7 bases. TRBV5-3 is labeled an ORF, and its function is uncertain. CDR3 length equals 16 residues. V was pared by 1 base and J by 1 base, with 7 bases of the junction left unmatched. The CDR3 protein is CARSLSGTAFNYGYTF. The CDR3 bases are TGTGCCAGAAGCTTGTCTGGGACAGCCTTTAACTATGGCTACACCTTC.

The chain combines TRBV10-3 with TRBJ2-2, with 7 bases aligning to TRBD1. Germline V gene lookup returns CDR1 ENHRY and CDR2 SYGVKD. The CDR3 spans 15 residues. The junction had 2 bases not matched to a gene; V was cut back by 4 bases and J by 0 bases. The CDR3 sequence: CAISGTGTNTGELFF. As DNA, the CDR3 is TGTGCCATCAGTGGGACAGGTACGAACACCGGGGAGCTGTTTTTT.

The chain uses TRBV7-2 and TRBJ1-1, with a weak D call TRBD1 (6 bases). Trimming removed 5 bases at V and 4 bases at J, with 20 bases between. There are 16 residues in the CDR3. Germline V CDR1 and CDR2: SGHTA, FQGNSA. CDR3 coding DNA: TGTGCCAGCAGCCTAAGCACTATACAGGGTTTCACTGAAGCTTTCTTT. Amino acids: CASSLSTIQGFTEAFF.

The chain employs TRBV6-5 and TRBJ1-1, with D unresolved. V dropped 8 bases and J dropped 4 bases, with 11 bases sitting between them. Looked up from germline, CDR1 is MNHEY and CDR2 is SVGAGI. The CDR3 spans 12 residues. The CDR3 nucleotides are TGTGCCAGCGTGAGTCCTGGCACTGAAGCTTTCTTT. Translating it yields CASVSPGTEAFF.